Described below is a single T cell receptor beta chain sequence and its context. The data originate from a study of blood T cell repertoires in COVID-19. In germline, CDR1 is MGHRA, CDR2 YSYEKL. V gave up 4 bases and J gave up 2 bases; unmatched junction bases: 11. The CDR3 spans 20 residues. Methods used by the authors: Reference gene primer amplification yielded estimated nucleated cell counts. Sequencing used immunoSEQ multiplex PCR; TCRdb keeps in-frame clones, though not all of them. Clonal size and the V and J genes are those of that table, whereas D and trimming came from the DNA. This table has roughly 100,000 clones, 60% to 85% appearing once.

The chain joins TRBV4-1 to TRBJ2-1; 16 bases align to TRBD2. Input material: peripheral blood. The sequence derives from a man older than 75 with COVID-19, enrolled during active disease. In nucleotides, the CDR3 is TGCGCCAGCAGCCCCCAGGGGCACGGGACTAGCGGGAGGGCCTACAATGAGCAGTTCTTC. It encodes CASSPQGHGTSGRAYNEQFF.